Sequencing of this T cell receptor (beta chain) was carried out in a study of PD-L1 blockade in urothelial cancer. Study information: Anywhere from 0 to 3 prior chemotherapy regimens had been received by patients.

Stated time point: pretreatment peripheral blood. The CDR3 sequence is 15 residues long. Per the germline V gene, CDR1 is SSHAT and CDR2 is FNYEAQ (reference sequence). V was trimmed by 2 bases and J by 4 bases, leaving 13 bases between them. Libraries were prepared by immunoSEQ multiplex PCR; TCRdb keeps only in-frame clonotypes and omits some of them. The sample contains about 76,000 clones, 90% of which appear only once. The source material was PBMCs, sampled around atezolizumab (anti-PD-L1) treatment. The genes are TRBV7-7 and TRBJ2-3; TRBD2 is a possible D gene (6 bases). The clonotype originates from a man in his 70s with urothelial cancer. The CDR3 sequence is CASSLIGGGPDTQYF. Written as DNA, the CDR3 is TGTGCCAGCAGCTTAATTGGGGGAGGCCCAGATACGCAGTATTTT.